The 25 T cell receptor beta chains below come from one sample, sequenced in a study of T cell clonotyping in hematopoietic cell transplantation. Method: immunoSEQ multiplex PCR; TCRdb's copy keeps in-frame clones and lacks some. This table has 13,000 or so clones, around nine tenths appearing once. The sample consisted of peripheral blood mononuclear cells. These receptor sequences come from a man under 40 in good health. Some clones in this sample may be carry-over from other donors' samples.

The V call is TRBV2, the J call TRBJ2-5; D call uncertain. Trimming cost V 0 bases and J 5 bases, with 4 bases left between them. Germline V gene lookup returns CDR1 SNHLY and CDR2 FYNNEI. The CDR3 is 12 amino acids. CDR3 sequence: CASSEAVETQYF. The CDR3 DNA reads TGTGCCAGCAGTGAAGCGGTGGAGACCCAGTACTTC. The variable domain in full, completed from reference TRBV2 and TRBJ2-5, reads EPEVTQTPSHQVTQMGQEVILRCVPISNHLYFYWYRQILGQKVEFLVSFYNNEISEKSEIFDDQFSVERPDGSNFTLKIRSTKLEDSAMYFCASSEAVETQYFGPGTRLLVL.

This clone was found once. This chain connects TRBV2 to TRBJ1-1, with 7 bases fitting TRBD1. The CDR3 runs to 17 residues. Germline assignment: CDR1 SNHLY and CDR2 FYNNEI. V shed 6 bases, J shed 0 bases, and the junction held 13 bases outside the gene matches. CDR3 nucleotides: TGTGCCAGCAGGTATGGACAGGAGGTTGGGATGAACACTGAAGCTTTCTTT. Protein sequence: CASRYGQEVGMNTEAFF. The full variable domain, in which reference TRBV2 and TRBJ1-1 provide the parts outside the CDR3, is EPEVTQTPSHQVTQMGQEVILRCVPISNHLYFYWYRQILGQKVEFLVSFYNNEISEKSEIFDDQFSVERPDGSNFTLKIRSTKLEDSAMYFCASRYGQEVGMNTEAFFGQGTRLTVV.

In its sample, this clone was seen once. This chain joins TRBV25-1 and TRBJ2-7, with TRBD2 matching 7 bases. The germline CDR1 and CDR2 sequences are MGHDK and SYGVNS. This CDR3 region has 16 residues. V lost 3 bases to trimming and J lost 4 bases; unmatched junction nucleotides: 12. CDR3 in amino acids: CASSDFRKRGWYEQYF. CDR3 bases: TGTGCCAGCAGTGACTTCCGAAAGCGGGGCTGGTACGAGCAGTACTTC.

The table lists this clone with a count of one. This rearrangement joins TRBV4-1 to TRBJ2-1, with D maybe TRBD2 (5 bases). The germline V gene encodes CDR1 MGHRA and CDR2 YSYEKL. V shed 0 bases and J shed 6 bases, with 12 bases lying between them. The CDR3 consists of 15 residues. The CDR3 sequence: CASSQDWGVGNEQFF. The CDR3 DNA reads TGCGCCAGCAGCCAAGATTGGGGAGTCGGCAATGAGCAGTTCTTC.

The rearrangement joins TRBV5-1 to TRBJ1-1; 7 nucleotides line up with TRBD1. Germline values: CDR1 SGHRS, CDR2 YFSETQ. The ends lost 4 bases at V and 1 base at J; junction bases unmatched: 4. The CDR3 covers 14 residues. CDR3 DNA sequence: TGCGCCAGCAGCGATCGGACAGGGAACACTGAAGCTTTCTTT. Translated: CASSDRTGNTEAFF. Full variable domain (missing parts from reference TRBV5-1 and TRBJ1-1): KAGVTQTPRYLIKTRGQQVTLSCSPISGHRSVSWYQQTPGQGLQFLFEYFSETQRNKGNFPGRFSGRQFSNSRSEMNVSTLELGDSALYLCASSDRTGNTEAFFGQGTRLTVV.

This chain joins TRBV13 and TRBJ2-7, with 8 bases fitting TRBD2. Germline CDR1 PRHDT, CDR2 FYEKMQ (reference sequence). The CDR3 contains 15 residues. J was trimmed by 4 bases and V by 5 bases; bases with no gene match: 10. The CDR3 reads CASSPYVSGTYEQYF. As DNA, the CDR3 is TGTGCCAGCAGCCCATATGTTAGCGGGACTTACGAGCAGTACTTC.

This clone appeared a single time. V gene TRBV7-4 combines with J gene TRBJ2-7; possibly TRBD1 or TRBD2 for D (5 bases each). The CDR3 length is 16 residues. V lost 1 base and J lost 6, with 19 bases in between. From germline, CDR1 is SGHVT and CDR2 SQSDAQ. The CDR3 sequence is CASSLGATGTGSEQYF. DNA for the CDR3: TGTGCCAGCAGCTTAGGAGCAACAGGCACGGGATCCGAGCAGTACTTC.

The gene calls are TRBV30 and TRBJ1-2, with D uncertain. V dropped 3 bases and J dropped 4 bases, with 12 bases sitting between them. Germline CDR1 and CDR2: GTSNPN and SVGIG (reference sequence). The CDR3 consists of 13 residues. CDR3: CAWRPKAGYGYTF. In DNA, the CDR3 is TGTGCCTGGAGACCCAAGGCAGGCTATGGCTACACCTTC.

The chain combines TRBV29-1 with TRBJ2-2; weak D call: TRBD1 (6 bases). Deletions cut 5 bases from V and 2 bases from J, with 15 bases between. This CDR3 comprises 15 residues. Germline V gene lookup returns CDR1 SQVTM and CDR2 ANQGSEA. The CDR3 nucleotides are TGCAGCGTTAACCCGGGACATGGAAACACCGGGGAGCTGTTTTTT. It translates to CSVNPGHGNTGELFF.

This chain uses TRBV29-1 with TRBJ1-5; tentatively, D is TRBD1 (5 bases). Germline CDR1 is SQVTM and CDR2 is ANQGSEA. The CDR3 is 13 residues long. V lost 5 bases to trimming and J lost 3 bases, with 11 bases between them. The CDR3 coding sequence is TGCAGCGTTTTGGAACAGGCCAATCAGCCCCAGCATTTT. Translation: CSVLEQANQPQHF.

This chain connects TRBV6-1 to TRBJ1-2; D gene unclear. Between the trimmed V and J ends, which lost 7 bases and 3 bases, there was a span of 18 bases. The CDR3 consists of 15 residues. Germline V lookup: CDR1 MNHNS, CDR2 SASEGT. The CDR3 protein is CASIKDRIFDYGYTF. The CDR3 DNA reads as TGTGCCAGCATTAAGGACCGTATCTTCGACTATGGCTACACCTTC.

The gene calls are TRBV7-3 and TRBJ2-2; possible D gene TRBD2, 6 bases. The CDR3 contains 14 residues. With 5 bases removed from V and 6 bases from J, the gap between germline ends came to 13 bases. Germline V gene lookup returns CDR1 SGHTA and CDR2 FQGTGA. This chain's CDR3 is CASSRGGDAGELFF. Here the CDR3 DNA reads TGTGCCAGCAGCCGTGGCGGGGACGCCGGGGAGCTGTTTTTT. The variable domain in full, completed from reference TRBV7-3 and TRBJ2-2, reads GAGVSQTPSNKVTEKGKYVELRCDPISGHTALYWYRQSLGQGPEFLIYFQGTGAADDSGLPNDRFFAVRPEGSVSTLKIQRTERGDSAVYLCASSRGGDAGELFFGEGSRLTVL.

This clone was seen just once. The chain recombines TRBV7-2 with TRBJ2-3; 7 nucleotides align to TRBD1. The CDR3 sequence is 17 residues long. V dropped 4 bases and J dropped 4; count of bases not matched to a gene: 14. The V gene's germline CDR1 is SGHTA and CDR2 FQGNSA. As DNA, the CDR3 is TGTGCCAGCAGCTCACGGTTGGCAGGGGGTTCGGCAGATACGCAGTATTTT. It is translated as CASSSRLAGGSADTQYF.

This clone was recorded only once. V and J are TRBV30 and TRBJ1-2, with 7 bases identical to TRBD1. CDR1 is GTSNPN, CDR2 SVGIG, per germline (reference sequence). V trimming: 2 bases; J trimming: 4 bases; junction bases outside the gene matches: 7. The CDR3 covers 14 residues. This chain's CDR3 is CAWSPAGGSYGYTF. The CDR3 coding sequence is TGTGCCTGGAGTCCCGCAGGGGGAAGCTATGGCTACACCTTC.

V gene TRBV14 combines with J gene TRBJ1-1, with a weak D call TRBD1 (5 bases). Per germline, CDR1 SGHDN and CDR2 FVKESK. The germline V and J ends were trimmed by 5 bases and 5 bases, with 18 bases remaining between them. CDR3 length equals 15 residues. CDR3 sequence reads: CASSAYWGVGTEAFF. The DNA for the CDR3 is TGTGCCAGCAGCGCTTACTGGGGGGTAGGAACTGAAGCTTTCTTT.

This chain links TRBV19 with TRBJ1-4, with 7 bases aligning to TRBD1. Germline V CDR1 and CDR2: LNHDA, SQIVND (reference sequence). V was clipped by 4 bases and J by 5 bases; unmatched bases: 10. This CDR3 spans 16 amino acids. The CDR3 protein is CASSRVPGQSNEKLFF. In DNA form, the CDR3 reads TGTGCCAGTAGTAGAGTTCCGGGACAGTCGAATGAAAAACTGTTTTTT. Based on the CDR3 plus reference TRBV19 and TRBJ1-4, the full variable domain is DGGITQSPKYLFRKEGQNVTLSCEQNLNHDAMYWYRQDPGQGLRLIYYSQIVNDFQKGDIAEGYSVSREKKESFPLTVTSAQKNPTAFYLCASSRVPGQSNEKLFFGSGTQLSVL.

The chain couples TRBV29-1 to TRBJ2-3; a possible D gene is TRBD1 (6 bases). Trimming cost V 5 bases and J 2 bases, with 20 bases left between them. Germline loops: CDR1 SQVTM, CDR2 ANQGSEA. The CDR3 extends over 16 amino acids. CDR3 sequence reads: CSVQREQGHPTDTQYF. In DNA form, the CDR3 reads TGCAGCGTTCAAAGAGAGCAGGGGCACCCCACAGATACGCAGTATTTT.

The V gene is TRBV6-5, the J gene TRBJ2-3; D gene ambiguous. Trimming left V 5 bases short and J 2 bases short, with 11 bases between. Germline values: CDR1 MNHEY, CDR2 SVGAGI. The CDR3 has 14 residues. The CDR3 protein is CASSAREATDTQYF. CDR3 coding DNA: TGTGCCAGCAGTGCTCGTGAGGCCACAGATACGCAGTATTTT.

The genes are TRBV9 and TRBJ2-1; the D is unclear. V was clipped by 0 bases and J by 0 bases, with 4 bases between them. CDR3 length: 14 amino acids. CDR1 is SGDLS, CDR2 YYNGEE, per germline. The CDR3 region is CASSVASSYNEQFF. CDR3 nucleotide sequence: TGTGCCAGCAGCGTAGCTAGCTCCTACAATGAGCAGTTCTTC.

The chain is built from TRBV6-6 and TRBJ2-1; either TRBD1 or TRBD2 may supply D (5 bases each). V was shortened by 0 bases and J by 12 bases, with 21 bases between the two germline ends. The CDR3 spans 16 residues. The germline gives CDR1 MNHNY, CDR2 SVGAGI (reference sequence). The CDR3 loop reads CASSYSMVAVHGGQFF. Written as DNA, the CDR3 is TGTGCCAGCAGTTACTCGATGGTGGCGGTTCATGGGGGGCAGTTCTTC.

This sequence joins TRBV14 and TRBJ1-2; D unresolved. Germline CDR1 SGHDN, CDR2 FVKESK. The CDR3 contains 13 residues. V was pared by 4 bases and J by 4 bases, with 10 bases between. The CDR3 sequence: CASSPSFGYGYTF. For the CDR3, the DNA is TGTGCCAGCAGCCCTTCATTTGGCTATGGCTACACCTTC.

V and J are TRBV2 and TRBJ1-5; D possibly corresponds to TRBD1 (5 bases). The CDR3 is made up of 15 amino acids. The germline V gene encodes CDR1 SNHLY and CDR2 FYNNEI. Trimming shortened V by 3 bases and J by 2 bases, and 11 bases separated the two germline ends. The CDR3 nucleotides are TGTGCCAGCAGTGACTTAGGGGTCGGCAATCAGCCCCAGCATTTT. Amino acid sequence: CASSDLGVGNQPQHF. Full variable domain (remainder filled in from reference TRBV2 and TRBJ1-5): EPEVTQTPSHQVTQMGQEVILRCVPISNHLYFYWYRQILGQKVEFLVSFYNNEISEKSEIFDDQFSVERPDGSNFTLKIRSTKLEDSAMYFCASSDLGVGNQPQHFGDGTRLSIL.

The chain uses TRBV19 and TRBJ1-3; no firm D call. CDR3 size: 14 residues. The ends were cut back, 7 bases at V and 0 bases at J, with 10 bases in the middle. In germline, CDR1 is LNHDA, CDR2 SQIVND (reference sequence). CDR3 residues: CASKDHRSGNTIYF. In DNA form, the CDR3 reads TGTGCCAGTAAGGACCACCGCTCTGGAAACACCATATATTTT. Full variable domain (remainder filled in from reference TRBV19 and TRBJ1-3): DGGITQSPKYLFRKEGQNVTLSCEQNLNHDAMYWYRQDPGQGLRLIYYSQIVNDFQKGDIAEGYSVSREKKESFPLTVTSAQKNPTAFYLCASKDHRSGNTIYFGEGSWLTVV.

The chain is built from TRBV6-6 and TRBJ1-4, with D tentatively TRBD1 (6 bases). The V gene's germline CDR1 is MNHNY and CDR2 SVGAGI (reference sequence). V gave up 7 bases and J gave up 0 bases, with 12 bases separating them. CDR3 size: 15 residues. The chain's CDR3 is CASIRQDATNEKLFF. The CDR3 DNA reads as TGTGCCAGCATACGACAGGACGCAACTAATGAAAAACTGTTTTTT.

The V call is TRBV6-5, the J call TRBJ2-1; weak D call: TRBD2 (6 bases). The CDR3 is made up of 12 amino acids. Trimming pared 5 bases from V and 12 bases from J, leaving 14 bases between. In germline, CDR1 is MNHEY, CDR2 SVGAGI. CDR3 in amino acids: CASSGAGTSQFF. The CDR3 DNA reads as TGTGCCAGCAGTGGGGCAGGGACTTCGCAGTTCTTC.